This entry lists 28 T cell receptor beta chains sequenced from one sample in a study of shared clonotypes between healthy human individuals. The protocol was immunoSEQ multiplex PCR, while the TCRdb copy is restricted to in-frame clones and leaves out a portion. This repertoire shows approximately 1,000,000 clones, about 80% found once; its top ten account for 0.89%. Sequenced: memory CD4+ T cells from PBMCs. Subset here: CD45RA-negative fraction. The source of these receptors is a man between 18 and 35 years old in good health. Some clones in this sample may be carry-over from other donors' samples.

The chain links TRBV5-1 to TRBJ2-7; 8 nucleotides match TRBD2. The CDR3 loop spans 15 amino acids. The junction had 5 bases not matched to a gene; V was cut back by 0 bases and J by 3 bases. Germline values: CDR1 SGHRS, CDR2 YFSETQ. The CDR3 here is CASSLEAGGYYEQYF. CDR3 coding DNA: TGCGCCAGCAGCTTGGAGGCGGGAGGTTACTACGAGCAGTACTTC.

This sequence joins TRBV9 and TRBJ2-1; D not certain. Germline CDR1 is SGDLS and CDR2 is YYNGEE. Between the trimmed V and J ends, which lost 0 bases and 5 bases, there was a span of 12 bases. This CDR3 has 15 residues. The DNA of the CDR3 is TGTGCCAGCAGCGTAGCCGCCCCCTATAACAATGAGCAGTTCTTC. Protein sequence: CASSVAAPYNNEQFF.

As to this clone: This sample includes further DNA sequences coding for the same CDR3. The chain joins TRBV27 to TRBJ1-1; possibly TRBD1 for D (6 bases). Germline V gene data show CDR1 as MNHEY and CDR2 as SMNVEV (reference sequence). The CDR3 spans 14 residues. Trimming cost V 1 base and J 4 bases, with 10 bases left between them. As DNA, the CDR3 is TGTGCCAGCAGTTTATACAGGGATGGCACTGAAGCTTTCTTT. Its translation: CASSLYRDGTEAFF.

V usage is TRBV7-2 and J usage is TRBJ2-3; 7 nucleotides align to TRBD1. V shed 5 bases, J shed 0 bases, and the junction held 8 bases outside the gene matches. CDR3 length: 16 amino acids. Germline CDR1 and CDR2: SGHTA and FQGNSA. CDR3 residues: CASSLDRALSTDTQYF. CDR3 nucleotides: TGTGCCAGCAGCCTAGACAGGGCCCTTAGCACAGATACGCAGTATTTT.

Regarding this clone: A read error is the likely source, as a far larger clone sits one nucleotide away. This chain connects TRBV30 to TRBJ1-1; D is perhaps TRBD1 (5 bases). V was trimmed by 6 bases and J by 6 bases, leaving 11 bases between them. Germline V lookup: CDR1 GTSNPN, CDR2 SVGIG (reference sequence). The CDR3 is made up of 11 amino acids. The CDR3: CACGAVAEAFF. The CDR3 nucleotides read TGTGCCTGTGGGGCTGTGGCTGAAGCTTTCTTT.

The V and J genes are TRBV2 and TRBJ2-3; 13 positions match TRBD2. The CDR3 is 16 amino acids. V lost 7 bases to trimming and J lost 3 bases; unmatched junction nucleotides: 7. From germline, CDR1 is SNHLY and CDR2 FYNNEI. This CDR3 reads CASNTLAGGATDTQYF. Written as DNA, the CDR3 is TGTGCCAGCAATACACTAGCGGGAGGGGCGACAGATACGCAGTATTTT.

Only a few counts were recorded for this clone. J is TRBJ2-3 and V is TRBV9; TRBD2 agrees at 7 bases. The CDR3 is 16 amino acids. The V gene end was trimmed by 5 bases and the J gene end by 2 bases; junction bases not matched to a gene: 11. Germline-derived CDR1 and CDR2 are SGDLS and YYNGEE. The CDR3 bases are TGTGCCAGCAGTCGGACTAGTCAGCATAACACAGATACGCAGTATTTT. Its protein product is CASSRTSQHNTDTQYF.

The V call is TRBV2, the J call TRBJ2-7; D unclear. The V end was cut by 5 bases, the J end by 4 bases, with 9 bases between. This CDR3 spans 12 amino acids. CDR1 is SNHLY, CDR2 FYNNEI, per germline. The CDR3 here is CASSKNGYEQYF. CDR3 in DNA: TGTGCCAGCAGTAAAAACGGGTACGAGCAGTACTTC.

V is TRBV11-2 and J is TRBJ2-7; D uncertain. The ends were cut back, 1 base at V and 5 bases at J, with 15 bases in the middle. CDR1 SGHAT and CDR2 FQNNGV come from the germline V gene. The CDR3 spans 15 residues. DNA of the CDR3: TGTGCCAGCAGCTTAGTTCGAGGACCCCACCACGAGCAGTACTTC. This gives the protein CASSLVRGPHHEQYF.

In the case of this clone: This clone may be a read error of a much larger clone one base away. This chain connects TRBV10-2 to TRBJ1-5; a weak D match, TRBD1 (5 bases). The length of the CDR3 is 14 residues. V was shortened by 8 bases and J by 5 bases, with 16 bases between the two germline ends. CDR1 is WSHSY and CDR2 is SAAADI in the germline V gene. The DNA of the CDR3 is TGCGCCAGCGGTTCCGTGACAGTCTATCAGCCCCAGCATTTT. This sequence encodes CASGSVTVYQPQHF.

About this clone itself: A single base is all that separates this from a far larger clone, so a read error is likely. The chain recombines TRBV2 with TRBJ2-5; 10 bases fit TRBD1. J lost 4 bases, V lost 5 bases, and 4 bases had no gene match. The CDR3 is made up of 14 amino acids. Germline V CDR1 and CDR2: SNHLY, FYNNEI. This chain's CDR3 is CASSPDRGRETQYF. The CDR3 region has the DNA TGTGCCAGCAGTCCAGACAGGGGGCGAGAGACCCAGTACTTC.

This chain joins TRBV4-3 and TRBJ2-7; D gene uncertain. Germline assignment: CDR1 LGHNA and CDR2 YSLEER. V was cut by 3 bases and J by 3 bases, with 12 bases left in between. This CDR3 contains 14 residues. CDR3 DNA sequence: TGCGCCAGCAGCCAGTCCGTGGACCTCTACGAGCAGTACTTC. Its protein is CASSQSVDLYEQYF.

The chain has TRBV7-9 and TRBJ2-1; D gene uncertain. Germline assignment: CDR1 SEHNR and CDR2 FQNEAQ (reference sequence). V lost 1 base to trimming and J lost 6 bases, with 7 bases between them. The CDR3 extends over 13 amino acids. CDR3 DNA sequence: TGTGCCAGCAGCTTAGGCAGGTCCAATGAGCAGTTCTTC. Its translation: CASSLGRSNEQFF.

The J gene is TRBJ2-3, the V gene TRBV29-1, with 8 positions matching TRBD1. V lost 6 bases and J lost 1; bases outside the gene matches: 18. The CDR3 runs to 18 residues. CDR1 is SQVTM and CDR2 is ANQGSEA in the germline V gene. The DNA for the CDR3 is TGCAGCGTCGATCCGACAGGGGCCACAGTTCCAGGCACAGATACGCAGTATTTT. It yields the protein CSVDPTGATVPGTDTQYF.

Turning to this clone: This sample also contains other DNA sequences that code for the same CDR3. The chain carries TRBV7-2 and TRBJ2-1, with D possibly matching TRBD1 (5 bases). Trimming cost V 0 bases and J 4 bases, with 7 bases left between them. CDR1 and CDR2 from the germline V gene are SGHTA and FQGNSA. This CDR3 is built from 14 residues. The CDR3 coding sequence is TGTGCCAGCAGCTTAGCAGGGGCTTACAATGAGCAGTTCTTC. It codes for CASSLAGAYNEQFF.

As regards this clone: A read error likely explains this, since a far larger clone differs by one base. This sequence joins TRBV30 and TRBJ2-3; the match to TRBD2 covers 7 bases. The CDR3 runs to 12 residues. CDR1 is GTSNPN and CDR2 is SVGIG in the germline V gene (reference sequence). In DNA form, the CDR3 reads TGTGCCTGGAGTATAGGACTAGTAGGTCCTTCTTTT. Its protein product is CAWSIGLVGPSF.

The chain carries TRBV18 and TRBJ2-2; 10 bases match TRBD1. There are 19 residues in the CDR3. Germline lookup yields CDR1 KGHSH and CDR2 LQKENI. V shed 2 bases, J shed 3 bases, and the junction held 12 bases outside the gene matches. The CDR3 sequence is CASSPFTPGQGRHTGELFF. Here the CDR3 DNA reads TGTGCCAGCTCACCATTCACCCCGGGACAGGGGCGACACACCGGGGAGCTGTTTTTT.

This clone has just a few counts. The CDR3 protein is CASSLVGLGSGAWTEAFF. The DNA of the CDR3 is TGTGCCAGCAGCTTAGTGGGGCTAGGGTCAGGGGCGTGGACTGAAGCTTTCTTT. The V and J genes are TRBV7-6 and TRBJ1-1; perhaps TRBD1 as D (6 bases). Trimming shortened V by 1 base and J by 5 bases, and 23 bases separated the two germline ends. Germline V gene data show CDR1 as SGHVS and CDR2 as FNYEAQ. The CDR3 loop spans 18 amino acids.

The chain joins TRBV28 to TRBJ2-7; 7 nucleotides agree with TRBD2. Per germline, CDR1 MDHEN and CDR2 SYDVKM. Trimming cost V 10 bases and J 1 base; bases outside gene matches: 10. This CDR3 is built from 14 residues. The DNA of the CDR3 is TGTGCCACCCACGGGGCGGGAGCGTCCTACGAGCAGTACTTC. Its protein is CATHGAGASYEQYF.

This sequence joins TRBV9 and TRBJ2-2; D possibly corresponds to TRBD2 (6 bases). The V end was cut by 3 bases, the J end by 2 bases, with 17 bases between. Germline values: CDR1 SGDLS, CDR2 YYNGEE. CDR3 length equals 17 residues. The CDR3 sequence: CASSAVQGRSNTGELFF. CDR3 DNA sequence: TGTGCCAGCAGCGCCGTCCAAGGGAGGTCAAACACCGGGGAGCTGTTTTTT.

In regard to this clone: Other DNA variants within this sample encode the same CDR3. This sequence joins TRBV28 and TRBJ2-5; D not certain. This CDR3 spans 11 amino acids. V lost 5 bases to trimming and J lost 3 bases, with 4 bases between them. The germline V gene has CDR1 MDHEN and CDR2 SYDVKM. The CDR3 DNA reads as TGTGCCAGCAGTCGAGAAGAGACCCAGTACTTC. Encoded protein: CASSREETQYF. Together with reference TRBV28 and TRBJ2-5, the CDR3 gives the full variable domain: DVKVTQSSRYLVKRTGEKVFLECVQDMDHENMFWYRQDPGLGLRLIYFSYDVKMKEKGDIPEGYSVSREKKERFSLILESASTNQTSMYLCASSREETQYFGPGTRLLVL.

This clone was recorded a few times. Other DNA sequences in this specimen translate into the identical CDR3. This chain uses TRBV20-1 with TRBJ2-7; D uncertain. Germline values: CDR1 DFQATT, CDR2 SNEGSKA (reference sequence). The germline V and J ends were trimmed by 6 bases and 3 bases, with 6 bases remaining between them. The CDR3 has 10 amino acids. DNA of the CDR3: TGCAGTGCGTCAGACTACGAGCAGTACTTC. Residues: CSASDYEQYF.

Regarding this clone: At the DNA level, this CDR3 is encoded by other sequences in the same sample as well. V is TRBV5-1 and J is TRBJ2-5, with a weak D call TRBD2 (6 bases). CDR1 and CDR2 (germline): SGHRS, YFSETQ. V lost 0 bases and J lost 3, with 12 bases in between. CDR3 length equals 15 residues. In DNA, the CDR3 is TGCGCCAGCAGCTTGGTGGGTAGCGGCGAAGAGACCCAGTACTTC. Its protein is CASSLVGSGEETQYF.

V gene TRBV6-5 combines with J gene TRBJ2-1; 11 bases are shared with TRBD2. The CDR3 totals 15 residues. Trimming took 6 bases from V and 5 from J; bases not matched to a gene: 6. Per the germline V gene, CDR1 is MNHEY and CDR2 is SVGAGI. CDR3 sequence reads: CASSRGLAGHNEQFF. The CDR3 DNA is TGTGCCAGCAGCCGCGGACTAGCGGGTCACAATGAGCAGTTCTTC.

The CDR3 nucleotides read TGTGCCAGCAGCCTTTTCGACAGGGAAATGGGTGAAAAACTGTTTTTT. It translates to CASSLFDREMGEKLFF. The V and J genes are TRBV7-9 and TRBJ1-4, with TRBD1 matching 7 bases. Germline loops: CDR1 SEHNR, CDR2 FQNEAQ (reference sequence). V trimming: 5 bases; J trimming: 7 bases; junction bases outside the gene matches: 13. This CDR3 has 16 residues.

This clone was seen a few times. The V call is TRBV7-8, the J call TRBJ2-7; D might be TRBD2 (6 bases). Germline lookup yields CDR1 SGHVS and CDR2 FQNEAQ. The CDR3 loop spans 14 amino acids. V was shortened by 1 base and J by 6 bases, with 13 bases between the two germline ends. CDR3 DNA: TGTGCCAGCAGCTTAGAAAGCATGCGGGGCGAGCAGTACTTC. This codes for CASSLESMRGEQYF. The entire variable domain, with the rest obtained from reference TRBV7-8 and TRBJ2-7, is as follows: GAGVSQSPRYKVAKRGQDVALRCDPISGHVSLFWYQQALGQGPEFLTYFQNEAQLDKSGLPSDRFFAERPEGSVSTLKIQRTQQEDSAVYLCASSLESMRGEQYFGPGTRLTVT.

The rearrangement links TRBV25-1 to TRBJ2-1; D remains unclear. Germline CDR1 and CDR2: MGHDK and SYGVNS. This CDR3 contains 17 residues. V lost 5 bases and J lost 8, with 25 bases in between. The CDR3 sequence: CASSPPSAVEVGYEQFF. Here the CDR3 DNA reads TGTGCCAGCAGTCCCCCCAGCGCGGTGGAAGTAGGCTATGAGCAGTTCTTC. Variable domain in full (rest from reference TRBV25-1 and TRBJ2-1): EADIYQTPRYLVIGTGKKITLECSQTMGHDKMYWYQQDPGMELHLIHYSYGVNSTEKGDLSSESTVSRIRTEHFPLTLESARPSHTSQYLCASSPPSAVEVGYEQFFGPGTRLTVL.

The chain recombines TRBV5-1 with TRBJ1-1, with a weak D call TRBD1 (5 bases). The V end was cut by 6 bases, the J end by 3 bases, with 15 bases between. Germline V gene lookup returns CDR1 SGHRS and CDR2 YFSETQ. The CDR3 length is 14 residues. The CDR3 protein is CASTRGGRDTEAFF. DNA of the CDR3: TGCGCCAGCACGCGGGGCGGGAGGGACACTGAAGCTTTCTTT.